The clone carrying this T cell receptor (beta chain) appeared once. Autoimmune disease history or systemic immunosuppression excluded patients. Clones were sequenced by immunoSEQ multiplex PCR, and TCRdb holds only the in-frame ones, with some missing. The repertoire holds around 97,000 clones, with 84% as singletons. This CDR3 is 14 amino acids long. Between the trimmed V and J ends, which lost 0 bases and 5 bases, there was a span of 10 bases. Germline V gene data show CDR1 as KGHSH and CDR2 as LQKENI. This sample is drawn from a study of OX40 agonist ivuxolimab in advanced cancers. Across the study: Ivuxolimab is an agonistic anti-OX40 (CD134) antibody, and patients were treated with it. Patients in the trial were receiving intravenous ivuxolimab every 2 weeks, at doses of 0.01 to 10 mg/kg.

This specimen was CD4+ or CD8+ T cells sorted from blood, taken in a trial of the OX40 agonist ivuxolimab. V usage is TRBV18 and J usage is TRBJ2-5; D may be TRBD1 (5 bases). The receptor was isolated from an adult with an advanced solid tumor such as melanoma, head and neck, liver or kidney cancer. The CDR3 reads CASSPPGPRETQYF. In nucleotides, the CDR3 is TGTGCCAGCTCACCACCGGGGCCGAGGGAGACCCAGTACTTC.